This TCR beta chain is from a study of molecular identifiers for immune sequencing clone quantification. Turning to the study itself: Replicate experiments took RNA from about 20,000 or 100,000 naive CD8 cells, divided it five ways and sequenced four. Study-level findings and limits: Beyond 20 RNA copies, clones held over 99% of effector molecules, compared with under 1% in naive cells.

It was from around 20,000 to 990,000 sorted cells, with 10%, 30% or 50% RNA, that naive CD8 libraries came. With listed TCR primers and previously described methods, bulk TCR libraries were prepared. TCRdb passed the PCR reads through MiXCR, listing each CDR3 protein once. The table shows around 70,000 distinct CDR3 sequences, with around 18% occurring only once. This CDR3 region has 12 residues. CDR1 is SGHTA and CDR2 is FQGNSA in the germline V gene. Trimming removed 1 base at V and 7 bases at J, with 5 bases between. Turning to this clonotype: Its antigen remains unknown. This sequence may be a read error, since a much larger clone differs from it by one base. Because it lacks the conserved phenylalanine or tryptophan at the end, this CDR3 is likely a read error.

Sequenced: naive CD8+ T cells from blood, with Jurkat cell RNA spiked in. Subset in this sample: FACS-sorted CD8+CD4-CCR7+CD45RA+ naive T cells. The TCR was taken from a human donor in good health. Some libraries in this study had Jurkat cell RNA spiked in. The chain carries TRBV7-2 and TRBJ2-1; D unclear. CDR3 sequence: CASSLDQNEQFL. CDR3 nucleotides: TGTGCCAGCAGCTTAGACCAAAATGAGCAGTTCCTC.